This TCR beta chain was observed in a study of shared clonotypes between healthy human individuals. General study results and limits: Shared across a few donors were roughly 5% of the naive CD4 clonotypes.

Remarks on this clone: Its antigen is currently unknown.

Clones were sequenced by immunoSEQ multiplex PCR, and TCRdb holds only the in-frame ones, with some missing. The data show more than 1 million clones, around three quarters seen once. The J segment lost 3 bases and the V segment lost 1 base, leaving 10 bases of the junction unmatched. CDR1 is KGHSH and CDR2 is LQKENI in the germline V gene. The CDR3 is 18 residues long. This receptor was taken from a man in his late teens or twenties in good health. Some clones in this sample may be carry-over from other donors' samples. Sequencing was performed on memory CD4+ T cells from PBMCs. Subset specified: CD45RA-negative fraction. The J gene is TRBJ1-1, the V gene TRBV18, with 11 positions matching TRBD1. In DNA form, the CDR3 reads TGTGCCAGCTCACCACAGGGACAGGGGGTTTTGGAGGACACTGAAGCTTTCTTT. The encoded protein is CASSPQGQGVLEDTEAFF.